This TCR beta chain derives from a study of blood T cells in healthy people across ages (dated by TCRdb to the mid-2010s). About the full investigation: In model experiments, roughly one uniquely barcoded TCR beta cDNA molecule per two T cells was captured by template switching. The donors were split into four age groups: young (average 16 years), middle-aged (roughly 42), aged (62) and long-lived (over 80). Age-related changes in TCR beta repertoire diversity were measured in the study by deep sequencing normalized with unique cDNA molecular identifiers. Using the same blood draw, the study looked at two additional independent replicas of 1 million unique cDNA reads for two donors, one aged 18 to 30 and the other aged 80 or older.

Broader findings and caveats from the paper: Observed TCR beta diversity correlated strongly with the percentage of naive T cells measured by flow cytometry. Bulk unsorted PBMC profiling prevented conclusive comparison of naive and antigen-experienced compartments. Donor CMV infection status was unknown, potentially confounding age-related changes in expanded clonotypes. Compared with the aged group, the long-lived group had more naive CD4+ T cells, fewer expanded clones and increased TCR diversity, a pattern suggesting age selection. Observed TCR beta diversity per million T cells fell roughly linearly with age, and a significant reduction was already apparent by age roughly 40. Estimates of total diversity from one million sequenced T cells were regarded as lower bounds and underestimates.

According to the germline V gene, CDR1 reads MNHNS and CDR2 reads SASEGT. V sheds 10 bases and J sheds 5 bases, leaving 14 bases between their ends. From cysteine to phenylalanine, the CDR3 is 13 amino acids long. Only the CDR3 part of the read is kept: 39 bases, read in frame from the first base. Preparation of the library involved 5' RACE. Sequencing used an Illumina HiSeq 2500. A second PCR of roughly 7 to 11 cycles was performed with a sample-barcoded 5' primer and a J-beta primer mix. A template-switch 5' adaptor carrying 12 random nucleotides introduced a unique molecular identifier onto each TCR beta cDNA molecule. Each sample yielded at least 2.5 million CDR3-containing paired-end reads. All of the RNA was converted into first-strand cDNA using the Mint cDNA synthesis kit, with a TRBC-specific oligonucleotide serving as the primer. Following uracil-DNA glycosylase treatment, a first 18-cycle PCR with universal primers M1SS and BC2_uni_R was performed on all cDNA. In the authors' own workflow: For normalization, 1 million high-quality reads, each with a distinct molecular identifier, were randomly selected from each sample. Instead of being binned into consensus sequences, reads with shared molecular identifiers were discarded. MiTCR, set to a Q25 quality threshold and the strictest error-elimination algorithm, was used for CDR3 identification, clonotype clustering and error correction. A nonparametric unseen species model using Euler transformation provided a lower-bound estimate of total TCR beta diversity. TCRdb handled the public reads itself, with Q25 trimming in fastp and clone calling in MiXCR, and kept productive beta chains. Records with the same CDR3 protein are collapsed into one entry carrying the most frequent genes and DNA. The V and J calls shown here were made by TCRdb, not taken from the authors' results. The sample contains under 700,000 distinct CDR3 sequences, 24% of them found a single time. The top ten clonotypes cover roughly 10% of the sample.

Systemically healthy Caucasian individuals from Russia, approximately 39 in total and aged about 6 to 100 years, were included as donors. Each donor gave about 11 milliliters of peripheral blood, drawn into EDTA-treated Vacutainer tubes. Ficoll-Paque density-gradient centrifugation was used to isolate PBMCs, with at least 7 million obtained per sample. Total RNA, at least 6 micrograms per sample, was extracted from PBMCs with Trizol reagent. The percentages of naive CD45RAhigh/CD27high T cells were determined by flow cytometry on a PBMC aliquot from every donor. This clonotype was observed a few times. The clone's antigen remains unknown. The record has no base qualities; no much larger clone is one base away. The same sample was also used in a study of T cells of mothers and their children. Per the second study: Nine systemically healthy Caucasian individuals served as donors, namely three mothers together with their six children. cDNA synthesis consumed the entire amount of extracted RNA, loaded at about 1.6 ug RNA in each 15 ul reaction. In the second PCR, the M1S primer added sample barcodes and 2-4 random nucleotides. More than 8.5 million TCR beta CDR3 reads were obtained from each mother, and 2.5 million to 3.5 million reads were obtained from each child. TCR recombination output is similarly shaped by thymic selection in related and unrelated pairs, with a minor effect exerted by inherited differences. Normalized repertoire overlap was always found to be slightly, but never significantly, higher in related mother-child pairs than in unrelated mother-child pairs. No persistent microchimeric T cell clones were found, with a detection sensitivity of around 100 clones per million clonotypes. Deep NGS was used in the study to compare the TCR beta repertoires of mothers and children and to look for features that separate related mother-child pairs from unrelated individuals. On average, the children were about 10 +/- 4 years old, while the mothers were roughly 40 +/- 4 years old. After adapter ligation with NEBNext reagents, the libraries were sequenced on Illumina HiSeq 2000 with 100+100 nt paired-end reads. To prevent cross-contamination, the mother and child libraries were prepared a month apart and were sequenced in separate runs. For each donor, somewhere between roughly 500,000 and 2,300,000 distinct TCR beta clonotypes were identified. Naive TCR beta clonotypes were estimated from low-frequency clonotypes matched to each donor's FACS-determined naive share, without sorting.

This chain joins TRBV6-1 to TRBJ1-4; no D gene can be assigned with confidence. The source is a boy younger than 18 in good health. Sequencing input: blood. CDR3 region: CATSGRRNEKLFF. The DNA reads TGTGCCACGTCAGGACGACGAAATGAAAAACTGTTTTTT.